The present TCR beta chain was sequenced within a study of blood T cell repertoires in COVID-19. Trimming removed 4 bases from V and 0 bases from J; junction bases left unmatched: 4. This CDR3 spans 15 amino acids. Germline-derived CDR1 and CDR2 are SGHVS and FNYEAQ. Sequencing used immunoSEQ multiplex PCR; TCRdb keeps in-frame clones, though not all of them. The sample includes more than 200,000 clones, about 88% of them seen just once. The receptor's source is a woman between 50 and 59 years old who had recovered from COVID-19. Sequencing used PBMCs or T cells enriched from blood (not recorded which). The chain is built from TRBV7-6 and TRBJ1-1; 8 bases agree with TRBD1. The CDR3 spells CASSSGQVMNTEAFF. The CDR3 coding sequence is TGTGCCAGCAGCTCGGGACAGGTCATGAACACTGAAGCTTTCTTT.